The T cell receptor beta chain under discussion was sequenced for a study of Graves' ophthalmopathy and Graves' hyperthyroidism. Looked up from germline, CDR1 is MDHEN and CDR2 is SYDVKM. Trimming cost V 2 bases and J 8 bases, with 15 bases left between them. This CDR3 is built from 14 residues. RNA transcripts provided the template for amplifying TCR beta CDR3 regions. First-round RT-PCR with HTBI primers preceded a second-round multiplex PCR. TCRdb re-called the multiplex PCR reads with MiXCR, one entry per CDR3 protein. There are a few hundred thousand distinct CDR3 sequences in the sample; roughly 15% occur only once, and around an eighth lies in the top ten. This clonotype was recorded at least ten times.

The genes are TRBV28 and TRBJ1-2; perhaps TRBD1 as D (5 bases). The clonotype was recovered from an adult man with Graves' ophthalmopathy. The sample taken for sequencing was peripheral blood. As DNA, the CDR3 is TGTGCCAGCAGTTTAGTAGGGGTCCTCGGAGGCTACACCTTC. Translated, it gives CASSLVGVLGGYTF.